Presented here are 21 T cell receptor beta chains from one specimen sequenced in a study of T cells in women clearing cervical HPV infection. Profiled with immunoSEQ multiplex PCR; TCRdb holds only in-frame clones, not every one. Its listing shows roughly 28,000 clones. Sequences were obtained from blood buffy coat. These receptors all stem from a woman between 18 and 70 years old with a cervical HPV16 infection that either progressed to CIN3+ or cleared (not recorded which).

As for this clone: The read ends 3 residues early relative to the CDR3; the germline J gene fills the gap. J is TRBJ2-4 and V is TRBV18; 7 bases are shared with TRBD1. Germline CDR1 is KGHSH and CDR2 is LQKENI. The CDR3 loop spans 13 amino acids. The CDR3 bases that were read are TGTGCCAGCTCACCAGGGACAGCGCACGGT. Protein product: CASSPGTAHG. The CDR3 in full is CASSPGTAHGQYF.

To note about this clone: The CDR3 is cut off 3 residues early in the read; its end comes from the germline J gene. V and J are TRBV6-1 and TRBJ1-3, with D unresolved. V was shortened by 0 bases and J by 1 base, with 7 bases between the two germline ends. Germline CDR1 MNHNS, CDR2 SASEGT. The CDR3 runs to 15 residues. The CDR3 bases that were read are TGTGCCAGCAGTGAAGCGTATGTTTCTGGAAACACC. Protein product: CASSEAYVSGNT. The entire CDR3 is CASSEAYVSGNTIYF.

Partial CDR3 DNA: TGTGCCAGCAGCTCCGACCGACGACAGGGCCGTGGT. Translation: CASSSDRRQGRG. The CDR3 as a whole reads CASSSDRRQGRGQYF. The chain is built from TRBV7-9 and TRBJ2-4, with TRBD1 matching 7 bases. The read falls 3 residues short of the CDR3 end, and the missing part is taken from the germline J gene. This CDR3 spans 15 amino acids. Germline lookup yields CDR1 SEHNR and CDR2 FQNEAQ (reference sequence).

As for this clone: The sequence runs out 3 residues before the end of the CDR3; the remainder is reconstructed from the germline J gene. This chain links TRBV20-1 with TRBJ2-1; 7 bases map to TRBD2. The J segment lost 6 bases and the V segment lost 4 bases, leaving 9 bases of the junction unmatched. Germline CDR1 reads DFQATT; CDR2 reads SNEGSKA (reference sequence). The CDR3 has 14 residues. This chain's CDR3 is CSATLAGVGNEQFF. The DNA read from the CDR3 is TGCAGTGCTACCTTGGCGGGGGTAGGCAATGAG.

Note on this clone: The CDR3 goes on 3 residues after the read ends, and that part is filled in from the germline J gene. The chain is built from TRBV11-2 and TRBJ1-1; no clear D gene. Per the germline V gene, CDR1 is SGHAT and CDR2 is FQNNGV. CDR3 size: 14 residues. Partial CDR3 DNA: TGTGCCAGCAGCTTAGCGGTTAAGGCGGGCCAA. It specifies CASSLAVKAGQ. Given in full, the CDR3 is CASSLAVKAGQAFF. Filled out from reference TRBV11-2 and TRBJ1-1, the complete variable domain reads EAGVAQSPRYKIIEKRQSVAFWCNPISGHATLYWYQQILGQGPKLLIQFQNNGVVDDSQLPKDRFSAERLKGVDSTLKIQPAKLEDSAVYLCASSLAVKAGQAFFGQGTRLTVV.

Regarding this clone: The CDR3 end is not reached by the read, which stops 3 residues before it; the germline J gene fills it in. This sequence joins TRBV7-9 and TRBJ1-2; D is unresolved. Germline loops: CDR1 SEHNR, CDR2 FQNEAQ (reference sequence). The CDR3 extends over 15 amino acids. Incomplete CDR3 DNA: TGTGCCAGCAGCTTAGGGGCAGACCCCTCCTACGAC. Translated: CASSLGADPSYD. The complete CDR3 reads CASSLGADPSYDYTF. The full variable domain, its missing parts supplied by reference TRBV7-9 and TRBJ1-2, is DTGVSQNPRHKITKRGQNVTFRCDPISEHNRLYWYRQTLGQGPEFLTYFQNEAQLEKSRLLSDRFSAERPKGSFSTLEIQRTEQGDSAMYLCASSLGADPSYDYTFGSGTRLTVV.

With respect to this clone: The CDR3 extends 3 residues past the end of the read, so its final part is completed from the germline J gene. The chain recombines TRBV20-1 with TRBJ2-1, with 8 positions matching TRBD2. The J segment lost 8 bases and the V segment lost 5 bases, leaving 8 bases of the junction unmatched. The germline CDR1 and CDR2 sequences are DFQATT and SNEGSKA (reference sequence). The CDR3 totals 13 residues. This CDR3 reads CSARGTSWDEQFF. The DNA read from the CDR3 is TGCAGTGCTCGCGGGACTAGTTGGGATGAG.

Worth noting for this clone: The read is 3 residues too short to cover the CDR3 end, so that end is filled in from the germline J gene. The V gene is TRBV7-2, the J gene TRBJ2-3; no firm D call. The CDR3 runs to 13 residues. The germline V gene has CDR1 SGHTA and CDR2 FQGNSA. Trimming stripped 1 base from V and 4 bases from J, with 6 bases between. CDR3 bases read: TGTGCCAGCAGCTTAGGACGGGCAGATACG. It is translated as CASSLGRADT. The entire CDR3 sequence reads CASSLGRADTQYF.

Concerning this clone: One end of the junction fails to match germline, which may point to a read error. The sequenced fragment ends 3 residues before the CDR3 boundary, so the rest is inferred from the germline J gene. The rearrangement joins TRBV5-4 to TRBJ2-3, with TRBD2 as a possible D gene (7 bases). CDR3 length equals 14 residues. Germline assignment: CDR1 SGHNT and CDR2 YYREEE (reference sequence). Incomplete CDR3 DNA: TGTGCCAGCAGCTCCATTGGGGGGGCAGAGACG. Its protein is CASSSIGGAET. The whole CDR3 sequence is CASSSIGGAETQYF.

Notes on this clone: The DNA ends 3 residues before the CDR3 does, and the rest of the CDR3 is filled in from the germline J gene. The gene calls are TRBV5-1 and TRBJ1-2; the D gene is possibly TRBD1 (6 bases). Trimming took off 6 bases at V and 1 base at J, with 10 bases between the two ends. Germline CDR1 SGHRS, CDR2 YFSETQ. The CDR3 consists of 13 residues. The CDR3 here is CASTAGVNYGYTF. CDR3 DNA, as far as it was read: TGCGCCAGCACGGCAGGGGTTAACTATGGC.

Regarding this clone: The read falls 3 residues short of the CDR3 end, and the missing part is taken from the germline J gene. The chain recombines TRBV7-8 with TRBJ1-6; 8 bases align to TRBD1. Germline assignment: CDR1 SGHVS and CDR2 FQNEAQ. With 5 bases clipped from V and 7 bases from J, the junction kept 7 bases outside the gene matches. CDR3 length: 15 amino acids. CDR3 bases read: TGTGCCAGCAGCATAAGGACAGGGTTAAATTCACCC. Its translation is CASSIRTGLNSP. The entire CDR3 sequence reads CASSIRTGLNSPLHF.

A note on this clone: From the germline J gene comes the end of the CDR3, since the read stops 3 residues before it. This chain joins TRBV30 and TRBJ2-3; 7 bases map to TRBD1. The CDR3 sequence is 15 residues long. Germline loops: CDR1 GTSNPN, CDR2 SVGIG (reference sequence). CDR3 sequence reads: CAWSVRQGPYSSQYF. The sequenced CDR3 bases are TGTGCCTGGAGTGTGCGACAGGGCCCCTATAGCTCG.

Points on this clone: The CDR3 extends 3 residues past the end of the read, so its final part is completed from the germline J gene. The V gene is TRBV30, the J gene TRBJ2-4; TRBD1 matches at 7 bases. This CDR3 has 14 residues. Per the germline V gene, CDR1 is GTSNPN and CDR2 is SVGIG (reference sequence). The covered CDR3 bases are TGTGCCTGGAGCCTCAAAGACAGGGCCCGAGGT. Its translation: CAWSLKDRARG. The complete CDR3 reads CAWSLKDRARGQYF.

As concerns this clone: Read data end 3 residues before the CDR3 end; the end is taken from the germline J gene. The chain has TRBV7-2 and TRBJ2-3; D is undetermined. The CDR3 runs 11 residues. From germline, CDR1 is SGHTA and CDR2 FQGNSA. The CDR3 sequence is CASRASETQYF. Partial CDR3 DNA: TGTGCCAGCAGGGCTTCCGAGACG.

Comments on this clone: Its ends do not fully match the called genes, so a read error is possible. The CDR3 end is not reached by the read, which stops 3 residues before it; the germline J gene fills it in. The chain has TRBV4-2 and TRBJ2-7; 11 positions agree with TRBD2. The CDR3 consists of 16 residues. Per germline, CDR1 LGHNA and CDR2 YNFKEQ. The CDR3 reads CASSQDYGTSGYEQYF. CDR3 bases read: TGCGCCAGCAGCCAAGATTATGGGACTAGCGGCTACGAG.

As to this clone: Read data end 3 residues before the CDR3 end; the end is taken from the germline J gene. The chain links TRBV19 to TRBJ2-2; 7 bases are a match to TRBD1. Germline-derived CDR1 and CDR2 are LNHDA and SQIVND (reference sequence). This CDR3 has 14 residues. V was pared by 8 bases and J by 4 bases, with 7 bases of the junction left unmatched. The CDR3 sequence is CASFGQARTGELFF. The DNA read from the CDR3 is TGTGCCAGTTTTGGACAGGCTCGCACCGGGGAG.

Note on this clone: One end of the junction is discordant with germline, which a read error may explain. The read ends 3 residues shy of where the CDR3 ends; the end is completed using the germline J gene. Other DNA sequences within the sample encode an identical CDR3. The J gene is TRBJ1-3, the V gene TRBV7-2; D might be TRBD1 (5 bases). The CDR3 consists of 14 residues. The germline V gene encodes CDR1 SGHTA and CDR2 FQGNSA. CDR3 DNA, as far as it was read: TGTGCCAGCAGCCCCCAGGGTTCTGGAAACACG. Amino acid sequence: CASSPQGSGNT. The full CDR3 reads CASSPQGSGNTIYF.

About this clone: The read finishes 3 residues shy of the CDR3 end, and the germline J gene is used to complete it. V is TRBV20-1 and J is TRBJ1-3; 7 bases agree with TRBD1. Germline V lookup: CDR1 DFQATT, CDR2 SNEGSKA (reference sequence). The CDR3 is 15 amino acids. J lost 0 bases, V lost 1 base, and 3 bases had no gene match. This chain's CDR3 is CSARGQGVSGNTIYF. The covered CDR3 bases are TGCAGTGCTAGAGGACAGGGAGTCTCTGGAAACACC.

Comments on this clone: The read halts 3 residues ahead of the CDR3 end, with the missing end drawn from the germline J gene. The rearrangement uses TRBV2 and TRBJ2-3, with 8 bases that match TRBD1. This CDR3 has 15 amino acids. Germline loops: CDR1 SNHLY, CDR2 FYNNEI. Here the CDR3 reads CASTMGQEPSTPQYF. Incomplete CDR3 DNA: TGTGCCAGCACCATGGGACAGGAGCCCTCCACGCCG.

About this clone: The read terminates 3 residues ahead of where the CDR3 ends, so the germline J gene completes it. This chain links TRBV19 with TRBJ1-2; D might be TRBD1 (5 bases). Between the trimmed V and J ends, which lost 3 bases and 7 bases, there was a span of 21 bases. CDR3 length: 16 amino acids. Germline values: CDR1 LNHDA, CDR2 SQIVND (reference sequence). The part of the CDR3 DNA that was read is TGTGCCAGTAGTATGTCGGCGGGGCGATGGGACGGTGGC. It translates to CASSMSAGRWDGG. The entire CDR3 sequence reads CASSMSAGRWDGGYTF.

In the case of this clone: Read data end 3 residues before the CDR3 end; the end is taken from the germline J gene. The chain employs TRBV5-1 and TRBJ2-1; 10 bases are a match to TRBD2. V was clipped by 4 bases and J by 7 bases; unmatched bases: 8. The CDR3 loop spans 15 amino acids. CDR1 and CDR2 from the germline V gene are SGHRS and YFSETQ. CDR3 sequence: CASSRSGGALNEQFF. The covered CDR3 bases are TGCGCCAGCAGCAGAAGCGGGGGGGCCTTAAATGAG.